Reported below is one T cell receptor (beta chain). No antigen is known for it. Clones were read by immunoSEQ multiplex PCR, and TCRdb kept only the in-frame ones, dropping some. The repertoire holds about 160,000 clones, with nearly 90% as singletons. This CDR3 comprises 17 residues. Germline V gives CDR1 SGHDT, CDR2 YYEEEE. V dropped 4 bases and J dropped 3; count of bases not matched to a gene: 12. These data are taken from a study of cytomegalovirus exposure and HLA in healthy donors. Study-level findings and limits: A few chains tied to CMV proved CMV antigen-specific in vitro. Using the classifier, cytomegalovirus status was reportedly diagnosed with high specificity and sensitivity. Subsequent analysis revealed that first-cohort TCR clusters tended to co-occur in the 95 to 150 validation repertoires.

Donors came from a validation cohort of 95 to 150 subjects, distinct from the first 666-subject cohort. The chain has TRBV5-6 and TRBJ2-3; 9 bases match TRBD2. The material sequenced was PBMCs. The source of this sequence is a man between 18 and 35 years old in good health and CMV-seropositive. CDR3 sequence: CASSPWGLAGVTDTQYF. The CDR3 DNA is TGTGCCAGCAGCCCCTGGGGATTAGCGGGAGTGACAGATACGCAGTATTTT. The full variable domain, its missing parts supplied by reference TRBV5-6 and TRBJ2-3, is DAGVTQSPTHLIKTRGQQVTLRCSPKSGHDTVSWYQQALGQGPQFIFQYYEEEERQRGNFPDRFSGHQFPNYSSELNVNALLLGDSALYLCASSPWGLAGVTDTQYFGPGTRLTVL.